This TCR beta chain emerged from a study of cytomegalovirus exposure and HLA in healthy donors. Study background: Around 80 million unique TCR sequences came from HLA-typed donors in an early release.

This CDR3 is 12 amino acids long. Germline V CDR1 and CDR2: SGHNT, YYREEE (reference sequence). Trimming left V 2 bases short and J 5 bases short, with 5 bases between. Primers: 60 Vbeta forward and 13 Jbeta reverse. The data were produced by immunoSEQ multiplex PCR, yet TCRdb's version contains in-frame clones alone and is incomplete. The data hold fewer than 200,000 clones, with approximately 77% observed a single time. The gene calls are TRBV5-4 and TRBJ2-1; no clear D. The source is a male donor in good health and CMV-seropositive. The sequenced sample was PBMCs. CDR3 DNA sequence: TGTGCCAGCAGCTTTCTAGACAATGAGCAGTTCTTC. Protein product: CASSFLDNEQFF.